Listed below are T cell receptor beta chains from one sample, sequenced in a study of blood T cell repertoires in COVID-19. Libraries were prepared by immunoSEQ multiplex PCR; TCRdb keeps only in-frame clonotypes and omits some of them. The data hold about 190,000 clones, with around 76% observed a single time. Sequenced input: PBMCs or T cells enriched from blood (not recorded which). The receptor source for this set is a woman between 45 and 60 years old with acute COVID-19. Both conserved end residues are part of each CDR3. Fields, in order: clone size, V gene, D gene, J gene, CDR3 DNA, CDR3 protein. A D gene is named only where the DNA matches it firmly. Where a row states a size, it is once, few, many or the class of an expanded clone; other rows omit it.

.	TRBV7-9	.	TRBJ2-5	TGTGCCAGCAGCTTATTACAGCATGGGGAGACCCAGTACTTC	CASSLLQHGETQYF
.	TRBV10-2	TRBD2	TRBJ2-1	TGCGCCAGCATAGCGGGGTATTCCTACAATGAGCAGTTCTTC	CASIAGYSYNEQFF
.	TRBV7-8	TRBD1	TRBJ1-4	TGTGCCAGCAGACCTTCGACAGGGGGAGTGCCAACTAATGAAAAACTGTTTTTT	CASRPSTGGVPTNEKLFF
.	TRBV4-1	.	TRBJ1-6	TGCGCCAGCAGCCAAGGGGACACGTCGGCCTACACCCTCCACTTT	CASSQGDTSAYTLHF
.	TRBV30	.	TRBJ1-5	TGTGCCTGGAGTCACAGGGAGGGTCAGCCCCAGCATTTT	CAWSHREGQPQHF
.	TRBV7-8	TRBD2	TRBJ2-3	TGTGCCAGCAGCCTCCGGGGGGAGAGCACAGATACGCAGTATTTT	CASSLRGESTDTQYF
.	TRBV24-1	.	TRBJ1-2	TGTGCCACCAGCACCCCCCCAGGCCACCTAAGCTACACCTTC	CATSTPPGHLSYTF
.	TRBV7-2	.	TRBJ2-1	TGTGCCAGCAGCTTAGGCGGCGATGAGCAGTTCTTC	CASSLGGDEQFF
few	TRBV4-1	.	TRBJ1-2	TGCGCCAGCAGCCAAGGCTGGGGGCAGACTCCTGTCGACTATGGCTACACCTTC	CASSQGWGQTPVDYGYTF
.	TRBV19	.	TRBJ1-5	TGTGCCAGTAGTATAAACCCGAGCTCATTTTATCAGCCCCAGCATTTT	CASSINPSSFYQPQHF
once	TRBV6-5	.	TRBJ2-3	TGTGCCAGCAGCCTCGTAAAGCTGACAGATACGCAGTATTTT	CASSLVKLTDTQYF
few	TRBV5-6	.	TRBJ1-1	TGTGCCAGCAGCTTGCGGGGTGAAGCTTTCTTT	CASSLRGEAFF
.	TRBV7-9	.	TRBJ1-1	TGTGCCAGCAGCTTCGAGGGCACTGAAGCTTTCTTT	CASSFEGTEAFF
.	TRBV6-2/TRBV6-3	.	TRBJ2-5	TGTGCCAGCAGTCCCGTCGGGAGCGTCGGAGAGACCCAGTACTTC	CASSPVGSVGETQYF
.	TRBV19	.	TRBJ2-5	TGTGCCAGTAGTAATACAGGGCCAGAGACCCAGTACTTC	CASSNTGPETQYF
.	TRBV9	.	TRBJ1-2	TGTGCCAGCAGCTTCCCAGGGGATGGCTACACCTTC	CASSFPGDGYTF
few	TRBV11-2	TRBD1	TRBJ2-5	TGTGCCAGCAGCTTGGATGGACAGGGTCGAGAGACCCAGTACTTC	CASSLDGQGRETQYF
.	TRBV24-1	TRBD1	TRBJ1-4	TGTGCCACCAGTGATAACCGACAGGGGGCTGGAGAAAAACTGTTTTTT	CATSDNRQGAGEKLFF
.	TRBV30	.	TRBJ1-1	TGTGCCTGGAGTTTGAGTCTAAACACTGAAGCTTTCTTT	CAWSLSLNTEAFF
.	TRBV5-1	.	TRBJ2-2	TGCGCCAGCAGCTGGTTTGGGACACCTAACACCGGGGAGCTGTTTTTT	CASSWFGTPNTGELFF
.	TRBV7-8	.	TRBJ1-5	TGTGCCAGCAGCTACAGCACCTCTATGAGCAATCAGCCCCAGCATTTT	CASSYSTSMSNQPQHF
.	TRBV4-2	TRBD2	TRBJ2-3	TGTGCCAGCAGCCGCGGGCAGGGGACTAGCGGGGCAGATACGCAGTATTTT	CASSRGQGTSGADTQYF
.	TRBV5-4	TRBD1	TRBJ2-2	TGTGCCAGCAGCCGACAGGGGGGAAACACCGGGGAGCTGTTTTTT	CASSRQGGNTGELFF
.	TRBV29-1	TRBD1	TRBJ1-1	TGCAGCGTCGTCAGGGGGACACAAGCTGAAGCTTTCTTT	CSVVRGTQAEAFF
.	TRBV7-8	.	TRBJ1-3	TGTGCCAGCAGACCCGAGGGTGTTTCTGGAAACACCATATATTTT	CASRPEGVSGNTIYF
.	TRBV5-1	TRBD1	TRBJ1-1	TGCGCCAGCACAGGGGGCCCCTCGAACACTGAAGCTTTCTTT	CASTGGPSNTEAFF
.	TRBV10-3	TRBD2	TRBJ2-2	TGTGCCATCAGGACTAGCGGGGGGCACACCGGGGAGCTGTTTTTT	CAIRTSGGHTGELFF
.	TRBV7-2	.	TRBJ1-3	TGTGCCAGCAGCTTACAACAGGCTGGAAACACCATATATTTT	CASSLQQAGNTIYF
.	TRBV19	.	TRBJ1-2	TGTGCCAGTAGTATACTTCCAGGGGATGGCTACACCTTC	CASSILPGDGYTF
few	TRBV6-1	.	TRBJ1-1	TGTGCCAGCAGTGAAAGGTTCGAGGGCACTGAAGCTTTCTTT	CASSERFEGTEAFF
.	TRBV19	.	TRBJ1-4	TGTGCCAGTGCCGGGGGGGGCAAACTGTTTTTT	CASAGGGKLFF
few	TRBV14	.	TRBJ2-3	TGTGCCAGCAGCCAAGGAGGCGGCCCAGATACGCAGTATTTT	CASSQGGGPDTQYF
once	TRBV28	TRBD1	TRBJ1-5	TGTGCCAGCAGACCAGGAGGGACAGGGTGGGATCAGCCCCAGCATTTT	CASRPGGTGWDQPQHF
.	TRBV14	.	TRBJ2-1	TGTGCCAGCAGCCAAGCGGGGATTTCCTACAATGAGCAGTTCTTC	CASSQAGISYNEQFF
.	TRBV18	.	TRBJ1-5	TGTGCCAGCTCACCACGGAGCCAGGGGACTCAGCCCCAGCATTTT	CASSPRSQGTQPQHF
.	TRBV28	TRBD1	TRBJ1-6	TGTGCCAGCAGTTTTGGGACAGGAAATTCACCCCTCCACTTT	CASSFGTGNSPLHF
.	TRBV7-9	.	TRBJ2-2	TGTGCGGGGAGGCGGGCGAACACCGGGGAGCTGTTTTTT	CAGRRANTGELFF
.	TRBV18	.	TRBJ1-1	TGTGCCAGCTCACCAGGCCACAACACTGAAGCTTTCTTT	CASSPGHNTEAFF
.	TRBV11-2	.	TRBJ1-6	TGTGCCAGCAGCTTAGATGAGAGTTCACCCCTCCACTTT	CASSLDESSPLHF
.	TRBV3-1/TRBV3-2	TRBD2	TRBJ2-1	TGTGCCAGCAGCCCCCTAGCGGGGGTCAGGGGTGAGCAGTTCTTC	CASSPLAGVRGEQFF
.	TRBV27	TRBD2	TRBJ2-2	TGTGCCACACATGGGGCTCATGGGACGGGGGGCACCGGGGAGCTGTTTTTT	CATHGAHGTGGTGELFF
.	TRBV5-6	.	TRBJ1-1	TGTGCCAGCAGCTTGGACAGTATGAACACTGAAGCTTTCTTT	CASSLDSMNTEAFF
.	TRBV6-2/TRBV6-3	TRBD1	TRBJ1-1	TGTGCCAGCAGCGGAACCGGGACAGGGGGAAGGGCTTTCTTT	CASSGTGTGGRAFF
.	TRBV9	.	TRBJ1-2	TGTGCCAGCAGCGCGGGATATACAGGGTTTGGCTACACCTTC	CASSAGYTGFGYTF
.	TRBV5-1	TRBD1	TRBJ1-5	TGCGCCAGCAGCCCGGGACAGGGTTCGGTTGGCAATCAGCCCCAGCATTTT	CASSPGQGSVGNQPQHF
.	TRBV28	.	TRBJ1-5	TGTGCCAGCAGCGGGGGGGAATGGCAGCCCCAGCATTTT	CASSGGEWQPQHF
.	TRBV7-2	.	TRBJ2-3	TGTGCCAGCAGCCCGACGACTTCCACAGATACGCAGTATTTT	CASSPTTSTDTQYF
few	TRBV5-1	.	TRBJ2-5	TGCGCCAGCACCAGGGCTAGTCTGACTGAACCAGAGACCCAGTACTTC	CASTRASLTEPETQYF
.	TRBV12-3/TRBV12-4	.	TRBJ1-4	TGTGCCAGCAGTTACACAGATGAAAAACTGTTTTTT	CASSYTDEKLFF
.	TRBV19	.	TRBJ1-1	TGTGCCAGTAGTAGCCTCCCGGGAGCGGCGAACACTGAAGCTTTCTTT	CASSSLPGAANTEAFF
.	TRBV11-2	TRBD1	TRBJ1-2	TGTGCCAGCAGCTCATATATGGACAGGGTGAATAGTGGCTACACCTTC	CASSSYMDRVNSGYTF
.	TRBV7-9	TRBD1	TRBJ1-6	TGTGCCAGCAGCAAACCGGGACAGGCGGCTTCACCCCTCCACTTT	CASSKPGQAASPLHF
.	TRBV2	TRBD2	TRBJ2-2	TGTGCGTCAAAGGGACTAGCGGCGAACACCGGGAAGCTGTTTTTT	CASKGLAANTGKLFF